The rows below give T cell receptor beta chains drawn from one sample of a study of OX40 agonist ivuxolimab in advanced cancers. Here immunoSEQ multiplex PCR was the method, and the copy in TCRdb shows in-frame clones only, minus some. The repertoire includes 42,000 or so clones, over 75% of them detected once, and about 23% sits in the top ten. The material sequenced was CD4+ or CD8+ T cells sorted from blood, taken in a trial of the OX40 agonist ivuxolimab. The receptors were gathered from an adult with an advanced solid tumor such as melanoma, head and neck, liver or kidney cancer. Each CDR3 is given with its conserved first and last residue. The D gene is left open where the match is weak. Clone size is not always given. Where it is, it says once, few, many or a class for expanded clones.

abundance: .; d_gene: TRBD2; v_gene: TRBV7-9; j_gene: TRBJ2-5; CDR3nt: TGTGCCAGCAGCTTTGGGACTAGCGGGGAGACCCAGTACTTC; CDR3aa: CASSFGTSGETQYF
abundance: .; d_gene: .; v_gene: TRBV5-6; j_gene: TRBJ2-7; CDR3nt: TGTGCCACCTTACCCTCCGGGAACACTGCCTACGAGCAGTACTTC; CDR3aa: CATLPSGNTAYEQYF
abundance: .; d_gene: .; v_gene: TRBV20-1; j_gene: TRBJ2-5; CDR3nt: TGCAGTGCCTCCCTTGGGGAGACCCAGTACTTC; CDR3aa: CSASLGETQYF
abundance: .; d_gene: TRBD1; v_gene: TRBV4-1; j_gene: TRBJ2-1; CDR3nt: TGCGCCAGCAGCCCTGGGGACAGGCAATACAATGAGCAGTTCTTC; CDR3aa: CASSPGDRQYNEQFF
abundance: once; d_gene: .; v_gene: TRBV5-1; j_gene: TRBJ2-7; CDR3nt: TGCGCCAGCAGCCCGGCGGCGGGGTCCACATACTACGAGCAGTACTTC; CDR3aa: CASSPAAGSTYYEQYF
abundance: few; d_gene: .; v_gene: TRBV12-5; j_gene: TRBJ1-2; CDR3nt: TGTGCTAGTGGCTTCGACAGCTTCTATGGCTACACCTTC; CDR3aa: CASGFDSFYGYTF
abundance: .; d_gene: .; v_gene: TRBV7-2; j_gene: TRBJ2-2; CDR3nt: TGTGCCAGCAGCGACCTACTGAACACCGGGGAGCTGTTTTTT; CDR3aa: CASSDLLNTGELFF
abundance: .; d_gene: .; v_gene: TRBV10-1; j_gene: TRBJ1-2; CDR3nt: TGCGCCAGCAGTTGGCATGGCTACACCTTC; CDR3aa: CASSWHGYTF
abundance: .; d_gene: TRBD1; v_gene: TRBV5-6; j_gene: TRBJ1-5; CDR3nt: TGTGCCAGCAGCATGGGACAGGGGGGAGGCAATCAGCCCCAGCATTTT; CDR3aa: CASSMGQGGGNQPQHF
abundance: .; d_gene: .; v_gene: TRBV4-3; j_gene: TRBJ2-2; CDR3nt: TGCGCCAGCAGCCAAGATCTACCGCTAGGTAACACCGGGGAGCTGTTTTTT; CDR3aa: CASSQDLPLGNTGELFF
abundance: .; d_gene: .; v_gene: TRBV4-3; j_gene: TRBJ2-1; CDR3nt: TGCGCCAGCAGCCAAGAGGCAGGGGCCAATGAGCAGTTCTTC; CDR3aa: CASSQEAGANEQFF
abundance: .; d_gene: .; v_gene: TRBV18; j_gene: TRBJ1-1; CDR3nt: TGTGCCAGCTCACTCTCACCAGGCACCGAGGGGACTGAAGCTTTCTTT; CDR3aa: CASSLSPGTEGTEAFF
abundance: .; d_gene: TRBD1; v_gene: TRBV11-2; j_gene: TRBJ2-3; CDR3nt: TGTGCCAGCAGCCCGACAGGGGCCCTCACAGATACGCAGTATTTT; CDR3aa: CASSPTGALTDTQYF
abundance: .; d_gene: .; v_gene: TRBV18; j_gene: TRBJ1-5; CDR3nt: TGTGCCAGCTCACCAGAAACGCAGGGGTGGAGTACTCAGCCCCAGCATTTT; CDR3aa: CASSPETQGWSTQPQHF
abundance: few; d_gene: TRBD1; v_gene: TRBV7-6; j_gene: TRBJ2-1; CDR3nt: TGTGCCAGCAGCCCCATACTACTGACGACAGGGTCGGAGCAGTTCTTC; CDR3aa: CASSPILLTTGSEQFF
abundance: .; d_gene: TRBD2; v_gene: TRBV18; j_gene: TRBJ2-7; CDR3nt: TGTGCCAGCTCACCAGAGACTAGCGGATTAGGGCAGTACTTC; CDR3aa: CASSPETSGLGQYF
abundance: .; d_gene: TRBD1; v_gene: TRBV10-3; j_gene: TRBJ2-5; CDR3nt: TGTGCCATCAGTGAAAGTTTCGGGACAGCTCAAGAGACCCAGTACTTC; CDR3aa: CAISESFGTAQETQYF
abundance: .; d_gene: .; v_gene: TRBV10-3; j_gene: TRBJ1-1; CDR3nt: TGTGCCATCAGTGAGTCATCGGGGACCTCATGGGCTGAAGCTTTCTTT; CDR3aa: CAISESSGTSWAEAFF
abundance: .; d_gene: .; v_gene: TRBV12-5; j_gene: TRBJ1-6; CDR3nt: TGTGCTAGTGGTTTGGACCTCGACACCTTTTATAATTCACCCCTCCACTTT; CDR3aa: CASGLDLDTFYNSPLHF
abundance: .; d_gene: .; v_gene: TRBV7-6; j_gene: TRBJ2-7; CDR3nt: TGTGCCAGCAGCTTAGAGGCCTCCGGAAAGGGATACGAGCAGTACTTC; CDR3aa: CASSLEASGKGYEQYF
abundance: .; d_gene: .; v_gene: TRBV28; j_gene: TRBJ2-2; CDR3nt: TGTGCCAGCAGTTCCGGAACAAACACCGGGGAGCTGTTTTTT; CDR3aa: CASSSGTNTGELFF
abundance: .; d_gene: TRBD2; v_gene: TRBV7-2; j_gene: TRBJ2-7; CDR3nt: TGTGCCAGCAGCTTATCTAGCGGGAGCTCCTACGAGCAGTACTTC; CDR3aa: CASSLSSGSSYEQYF
abundance: .; d_gene: .; v_gene: TRBV11-2; j_gene: TRBJ2-1; CDR3nt: TGTGCCAGCAGCTTAGATAGGCTTGAGCAGTTCTTC; CDR3aa: CASSLDRLEQFF
abundance: few; d_gene: .; v_gene: TRBV27; j_gene: TRBJ1-2; CDR3nt: TGTGCCAGCAGTTTGAGTGGGGGAAACTATGGCTACACCTTC; CDR3aa: CASSLSGGNYGYTF
abundance: .; d_gene: .; v_gene: TRBV6-4; j_gene: TRBJ2-2; CDR3nt: TGTGCCAGCAGTGTTCACCCAAGGATCGGGGAGCTGTTTTTT; CDR3aa: CASSVHPRIGELFF
abundance: .; d_gene: .; v_gene: TRBV6-6; j_gene: TRBJ2-2; CDR3nt: TGTGCCAGCAGTTTAGACCAATTCGGGGAGCTGTTTTTT; CDR3aa: CASSLDQFGELFF
abundance: .; d_gene: TRBD1; v_gene: TRBV6-5; j_gene: TRBJ1-2; CDR3nt: TGTGCCAGCAGTACCGGGACAGGGGGCGCGAGTGGCTACACCTTC; CDR3aa: CASSTGTGGASGYTF
abundance: once; d_gene: .; v_gene: TRBV18; j_gene: TRBJ2-7; CDR3nt: TGTGCCAGCTTTGCTTCTAACTACGAGCAGTACTTC; CDR3aa: CASFASNYEQYF
abundance: .; d_gene: .; v_gene: TRBV7-9; j_gene: TRBJ1-3; CDR3nt: TGTGCCAGCGAAGGAGGGCACACCATATATTTT; CDR3aa: CASEGGHTIYF
abundance: .; d_gene: .; v_gene: TRBV9; j_gene: TRBJ2-1; CDR3nt: TGTGCCAGCAGCGTAGGAGGTGGCAATGAGCAGTTCTTC; CDR3aa: CASSVGGGNEQFF
abundance: .; d_gene: .; v_gene: TRBV7-9; j_gene: TRBJ2-3; CDR3nt: TGTGCCAGCAGAACCGAAAACGCAGATACGCAGTATTTT; CDR3aa: CASRTENADTQYF
abundance: .; d_gene: TRBD1; v_gene: TRBV6-6; j_gene: TRBJ2-3; CDR3nt: TGTGCCAGTCTTACAACGACAGGGGTCGTAAGAGATACGCAGTATTTT; CDR3aa: CASLTTTGVVRDTQYF
abundance: .; d_gene: .; v_gene: TRBV5-4; j_gene: TRBJ2-3; CDR3nt: TGTGCCAGCAGCTTGGGGCAGGGAAGCGCAGATACGCAGTATTTT; CDR3aa: CASSLGQGSADTQYF
abundance: .; d_gene: TRBD1; v_gene: TRBV5-1; j_gene: TRBJ2-7; CDR3nt: TGCGCCAGCAGCTTATCCCCGGGACAGGGTGCTTTCGAGCAGTACTTC; CDR3aa: CASSLSPGQGAFEQYF
abundance: .; d_gene: .; v_gene: TRBV6-6; j_gene: TRBJ2-2; CDR3nt: TGTGCCAGCAGTTTCCGAGTGGGGCCACGAACCGGGGAGCTGTTTTTT; CDR3aa: CASSFRVGPRTGELFF
abundance: .; d_gene: TRBD2; v_gene: TRBV6-1; j_gene: TRBJ2-1; CDR3nt: TGTGCCAGCAGTGGGACTAGCGGGAGGGACAATGAGCAGTTCTTC; CDR3aa: CASSGTSGRDNEQFF
abundance: .; d_gene: .; v_gene: TRBV29-1; j_gene: TRBJ2-7; CDR3nt: TGCAGCGGATTAAGCGGCGAGCAGTACTTC; CDR3aa: CSGLSGEQYF
abundance: .; d_gene: TRBD1; v_gene: TRBV19; j_gene: TRBJ1-1; CDR3nt: TGTGCCAGTAGTATATTACCGGCGGGACAGGCGCCGAACACTGAAGCTTTCTTT; CDR3aa: CASSILPAGQAPNTEAFF
abundance: .; d_gene: .; v_gene: TRBV5-4; j_gene: TRBJ1-4; CDR3nt: TGTGCCATTCAGGAGGGGAGCGAAAAACTGTTTTTT; CDR3aa: CAIQEGSEKLFF
abundance: .; d_gene: .; v_gene: TRBV4-1; j_gene: TRBJ2-1; CDR3nt: TGCGCCAGCAGCCAAGAGTACCGCTACTCCTACAATGAGCAGTTCTTC; CDR3aa: CASSQEYRYSYNEQFF
abundance: .; d_gene: .; v_gene: TRBV10-3; j_gene: TRBJ1-5; CDR3nt: TGTGCCATCAGTCAGGGGAGGGAAAATCAGCCCCAGCATTTT; CDR3aa: CAISQGRENQPQHF
abundance: few; d_gene: TRBD1; v_gene: TRBV7-9; j_gene: TRBJ2-7; CDR3nt: TGTGCCAGCAGCTTCCCGGGACAGAGCTACGAGCAGTACTTC; CDR3aa: CASSFPGQSYEQYF
abundance: .; d_gene: .; v_gene: TRBV4-2; j_gene: TRBJ2-1; CDR3nt: TGTGCCAGCAGCCAAGAGTCAGGGGGGTTAATGGGGCAGTTCTTC; CDR3aa: CASSQESGGLMGQFF